Each of the 20 T cell receptor beta chains below was sequenced from the same sample in a study of response to subunit inactivated influenza vaccine. Via MiXCR, TCRdb re-called the RT-PCR reads, giving one row per CDR3 protein. The sample has 500,000 to 700,000 distinct CDR3 sequences, under 30% seen once. These data were also filed under a second study, of T cells expressing NK-cell markers. That paper notes: With UMIs, 5'RACE template switching was used to make TCR beta cDNA.

The sequencing here drew on CD4+ T cells sorted from PBMCs, taken roughly 12 days after vaccination. The receptors come from a man aged 45-60 years who received an inactivated influenza vaccine.

This clonotype was counted only a few times. The V call is TRBV28, the J call TRBJ2-7, with 7 bases lining up with TRBD1. Germline CDR1 is MDHEN and CDR2 is SYDVKM. V dropped 5 bases and J dropped 8; count of bases not matched to a gene: 3. CDR3 size: 11 residues. CDR3 coding DNA: TGTGCCAGCAGTCGACAGGGCAAGCAGTACTTC. Amino acid sequence: CASSRQGKQYF.

CDR3 coding DNA: TGCAGTGCTAGAGACCGCCGGAGTGTCGAGACCCAGTACTTC. Its protein product is CSARDRRSVETQYF. The chain combines TRBV20-1 with TRBJ2-5, with no clear D. V was shortened by 0 bases and J by 5 bases, with 13 bases between the two germline ends. Germline assignment: CDR1 DFQATT and CDR2 SNEGSKA (reference sequence). The CDR3 totals 14 residues.

Comment on this clonotype: The germline gene is not matched at one end of the junction; a read error may be the cause. The J gene is TRBJ1-5, the V gene TRBV3-1; D is possibly TRBD1 (6 bases). Germline values: CDR1 LGHDT, CDR2 YNNKEL (reference sequence). The CDR3 is 15 amino acids. As DNA, the CDR3 is TGTTCCAGCAGCCAGTTCGCGGGGGGCCCTAGGCCCCAGCATTTT. Translated, it gives CSSSQFAGGPRPQHF. Using reference TRBV3-1 and TRBJ1-5 for the parts outside the CDR3, the full variable domain is DTAVSQTPKYLVTQMGNDKSIKCEQNLGHDTMYWYKQDSKKFLKIMFSYNNKELIINETVPNRFSPKSPDKAHLNLHINSLELGDSAVYFCSSSQFAGGPRPQHFGDGTRLSIL.

The chain has TRBV7-9 and TRBJ1-1; D is ambiguous. Trimming removed 1 base from V and 4 bases from J, with 10 bases in between. Germline CDR1 is SEHNR and CDR2 is FQNEAQ (reference sequence). The CDR3 has 14 residues. CDR3 amino acids: CASSLEGFRTEAFF. CDR3 sequence (DNA): TGTGCCAGCAGCTTAGAAGGATTCCGCACTGAAGCTTTCTTT.

This clonotype was seen a few times. The rearrangement joins TRBV20-1 to TRBJ2-5; the D is unclear. Trimming left V 6 bases short and J 1 base short, with 15 bases between. The V gene's germline CDR1 is DFQATT and CDR2 SNEGSKA (reference sequence). The CDR3 has 14 amino acids. CDR3 nucleotide sequence: TGCAGTGCCATTACCCCGGGTCCCCAAGAGACCCAGTACTTC. This encodes CSAITPGPQETQYF.

This clonotype came up a few times. DNA of the CDR3: TGTGCCAGCAGCACTGAACGGACAGGGGTCGGCCTTTACGAGCAGTACTTC. The encoded protein is CASSTERTGVGLYEQYF. The gene calls are TRBV6-1 and TRBJ2-7; TRBD1 aligns across 9 bases. Germline lookup yields CDR1 MNHNS and CDR2 SASEGT. The CDR3 runs to 17 residues. Germline trimming cut 6 bases from V and 4 bases from J; bases unmatched to any gene: 16.

This clonotype showed up just a few times. J is TRBJ2-1 and V is TRBV29-1; 8 bases match TRBD2. Germline V gene lookup returns CDR1 SQVTM and CDR2 ANQGSEA. V was clipped by 2 bases and J by 4 bases; unmatched bases: 7. This CDR3 is 15 amino acids long. The CDR3 here is CSVEFSAGAYNEQFF. The CDR3 DNA reads as TGCAGCGTTGAATTCTCAGCGGGAGCGTACAATGAGCAGTTCTTC.

Notes on this clonotype: A single base separates this from a much larger clone, so it may be a read error. The rearrangement links TRBV7-9 to TRBJ2-3, with TRBD1 as a possible D gene (6 bases). Trimming left V 8 bases short and J 5 bases short, with 20 bases between. CDR1 and CDR2 from the germline V gene are SEHNR and FQNEAQ (reference sequence). The CDR3 is made up of 15 amino acids. The CDR3 here is CASGPKHRVGDTQYF. CDR3 DNA: TGTGCCAGCGGCCCCAAACACAGGGTAGGAGATACGCAGTATTTT. The complete variable domain, with remaining parts taken from reference TRBV7-9 and TRBJ2-3, reads DTGVSQNPRHKITKRGQNVTFRCDPISEHNRLYWYRQTLGQGPEFLTYFQNEAQLEKSRLLSDRFSAERPKGSFSTLEIQRTEQGDSAMYLCASGPKHRVGDTQYFGPGTRLTVL.

This clonotype has a handful of counts. The CDR3 sequence: CAPHEGRALYEQYF. The CDR3 nucleotides read TGTGCCCCTCATGAAGGGAGGGCCCTCTACGAGCAGTACTTC. This rearrangement joins TRBV28 to TRBJ2-7; 7 nucleotides agree with TRBD2. The CDR3 runs 14 residues. Germline V lookup: CDR1 MDHEN, CDR2 SYDVKM. V lost 11 bases to trimming and J lost 3 bases; unmatched junction nucleotides: 13.

The chain joins TRBV28 to TRBJ1-1; possible D gene TRBD1, 5 bases. V lost 3 bases and J lost 1, with 9 bases in between. In germline, CDR1 is MDHEN, CDR2 SYDVKM. CDR3 length: 14 residues. The CDR3 DNA sequence: TGTGCCAGCAGTTTGGGGGGGAAGAACACTGAAGCTTTCTTT. Amino acids: CASSLGGKNTEAFF.

The chain is built from TRBV5-1 and TRBJ2-5, with D possibly TRBD1 on 6 matching bases. The germline V gene has CDR1 SGHRS and CDR2 YFSETQ. The CDR3 consists of 14 residues. V was pared by 1 base and J by 4 bases, with 11 bases between. CDR3 region: CASSLTGKGETQYF. As DNA, the CDR3 is TGCGCCAGCAGCTTGACAGGGAAGGGAGAGACCCAGTACTTC.

The rearrangement joins TRBV2 to TRBJ2-7, with D perhaps matching TRBD2 (6 bases). Germline V gene data show CDR1 as SNHLY and CDR2 as FYNNEI. The CDR3 has 13 amino acids. V was clipped by 11 bases and J by 6 bases, with 20 bases between them. In DNA form, the CDR3 reads TGTGCCGGGAGGAGGGAGAGGGGTTCCGAGCAGTACTTC. Translating gives CAGRRERGSEQYF.

This chain uses TRBV7-2 with TRBJ2-3; D call uncertain. The CDR3 sequence is 15 residues long. Trimming took off 2 bases at V and 3 bases at J, with 12 bases between the two ends. Looked up from germline, CDR1 is SGHTA and CDR2 is FQGNSA. CDR3: CASSLLGFQTDTQYF. The DNA of the CDR3 is TGTGCCAGCAGCTTATTAGGGTTTCAGACAGATACGCAGTATTTT.

This chain joins TRBV7-2 and TRBJ1-5; D remains unclear. With 1 base removed from V and 2 bases from J, the gap between germline ends came to 12 bases. CDR1 and CDR2 (germline): SGHTA, FQGNSA. The CDR3 sequence is 16 residues long. CDR3 DNA sequence: TGTGCCAGCAGCTTAGTGGGCCAGCCGGGCAATCAGCCCCAGCATTTT. Translation: CASSLVGQPGNQPQHF.

The V call is TRBV6-5, the J call TRBJ2-7; D tentatively fits TRBD1 or TRBD2 (5 bases each). Per the germline V gene, CDR1 is MNHEY and CDR2 is SVGAGI. This CDR3 is 14 amino acids long. V was trimmed by 4 bases and J by 9 bases, leaving 19 bases between them. The CDR3 bases are TGTGCCAGCAGTTCTCCCGGGACCAATTCAAGGCAGTACTTC. Its translation is CASSSPGTNSRQYF.

The chain recombines TRBV6-4 with TRBJ2-7; D perhaps matches TRBD2 (5 bases). The CDR3 length is 13 residues. Germline CDR1 and CDR2: MRHNA and SNTAGT. Trimming left V 2 bases short and J 3 bases short, with 8 bases between. In nucleotides, the CDR3 is TGTGCCAGCAGTGACAGGGAGCGCTACGAGCAGTACTTC. It yields the protein CASSDRERYEQYF.

The V call is TRBV5-1, the J call TRBJ2-7, with a possible D match to TRBD2 (5 bases). This CDR3 has 15 amino acids. Germline loops: CDR1 SGHRS, CDR2 YFSETQ. V was shortened by 4 bases and J by 3 bases, with 17 bases between the two germline ends. CDR3 region: CASSPRVGADYEQYF. Written as DNA, the CDR3 is TGCGCCAGCAGCCCGAGGGTTGGAGCTGACTACGAGCAGTACTTC.

This clonotype turned up a few times. At one end, the junction sequence differs from germline, possibly due to a read error. The chain carries TRBV4-2 and TRBJ1-1; perhaps TRBD1 as D (6 bases). The CDR3 extends over 15 amino acids. The V gene's germline CDR1 is LGHNA and CDR2 YNFKEQ. CDR3 sequence reads: CASSGDGETNTEVFF. CDR3 bases: TGTGCCAGCTCAGGGGATGGGGAGACGAACACTGAAGTTTTCTTT.

The chain has TRBV30 and TRBJ2-7, with D perhaps matching TRBD2 (5 bases). Germline V gene data show CDR1 as GTSNPN and CDR2 as SVGIG (reference sequence). V was clipped by 4 bases and J by 2 bases, with 9 bases between them. The CDR3 runs to 12 residues. CDR3 sequence reads: CAWTGITYEQYF. The CDR3 DNA reads TGTGCCTGGACCGGGATTACCTACGAGCAGTACTTC. The entire variable domain, with the rest obtained from reference TRBV30 and TRBJ2-7, is as follows: SQTIHQWPATLVQPVGSPLSLECTVEGTSNPNLYWYRQAAGRGLQLLFYSVGIGQISSEVPQNLSASRPQDRQFILSSKKLLLSDSGFYLCAWTGITYEQYFGPGTRLTVT.

The sample holds many counts of this clonotype. The CDR3 nucleotides are TGCGCCAGCAGTGAGTCGACCCGGGGTGAGGGGGCCTCCGAGACCCAGTACTTC. Translated: CASSESTRGEGASETQYF. V usage is TRBV10-1 and J usage is TRBJ2-5; 7 bases are a match to TRBD1. This CDR3 is built from 18 residues. After removal of 0 bases from V and 5 bases from J, the junction contained 15 bases not matched to a gene. From germline, CDR1 is WNHNN and CDR2 SYGVQD (reference sequence).